The present entry profiles one TCR beta chain with its context. These data belong to a study of blood T cell repertoires in COVID-19. Looking at the study overall: COVID-19 samples from acute and convalescent phases originated in the United States, Italy and Spain. From T cells, B-cell-depleted T cells, or PBMCs came the material, which was cDNA or gDNA.

This CDR3 spans 16 amino acids. From germline, CDR1 is MNHEY and CDR2 SVGAGI. Trimming removed 0 bases at V and 3 bases at J, with 12 bases between. In the original workflow: Using reference gene primer amplification, nucleated cell counts were estimated. The protocol was immunoSEQ multiplex PCR, while the TCRdb copy is restricted to in-frame clones and leaves out a portion. The DNA was the basis for D and trimming; V, J and clone size are from that table. The repertoire has about 390,000 clones, over 75% of them found once; the top ten carry roughly 2%. The clonotype comes from a woman in her fifties or sixties with COVID-19, enrolled during active disease. Source material: peripheral blood. V gene TRBV6-5 combines with J gene TRBJ2-1, with D maybe TRBD2 (6 bases). DNA for the CDR3: TGTGCCAGCAGTTACTCATGGCTAGCGAGCTACAATGAGCAGTTCTTC. This encodes CASSYSWLASYNEQFF.